These 11 T cell receptor beta chains originate from one sample sequenced in a study of blood T cell repertoires in COVID-19. The assay was immunoSEQ multiplex PCR, and TCRdb's table has in-frame clones only and misses some. The sample carries approximately 150,000 clones, 75% to 85% recorded once. The sequenced sample consisted of peripheral blood. These receptors were collected from a human donor in a cohort sampled during active COVID-19.

V and J are TRBV6-2 or TRBV6-3 and TRBJ1-6; D remains unclear. Trimming took 0 bases from V and 10 from J, leaving 13 bases between them. This CDR3 region has 15 residues. In germline, CDR1 is MNHEY, CDR2 SVGEGT. CDR3 sequence reads: CASSYSTANLSPLHF. CDR3 coding DNA: TGTGCCAGCAGTTACTCTACAGCCAACCTCTCACCCCTCCACTTT.

This chain uses TRBV11-2 with TRBJ1-6, with D possibly TRBD1 on 5 matching bases. Germline V gives CDR1 SGHAT, CDR2 FQNNGV. Trimming shortened V by 1 base and J by 7 bases, and 14 bases separated the two germline ends. The CDR3 totals 16 residues. CDR3 sequence reads: CASSLGGGAGNSPLHF. In DNA, the CDR3 is TGTGCCAGCAGCTTAGGAGGAGGGGCCGGGAATTCACCCCTCCACTTT.

The genes are TRBV6-1 and TRBJ2-1; tentative D call: TRBD2 (6 bases). CDR1 is MNHNS, CDR2 SASEGT, per germline. Trimming shortened V by 0 bases and J by 1 base, and 7 bases separated the two germline ends. CDR3 length: 15 residues. The CDR3 DNA reads as TGTGCCAGCAGTGAAGCAGCGGGTTCCTACAATGAGCAGTTCTTC. It yields the protein CASSEAAGSYNEQFF.

The chain uses TRBV28 and TRBJ1-6; the match to TRBD1 covers 8 bases. The CDR3 spans 15 residues. The germline CDR1 and CDR2 sequences are MDHEN and SYDVKM. V was pared by 6 bases and J by 5 bases, with 6 bases of the junction left unmatched. The CDR3 sequence: CASSRQGANNSPLHF. The CDR3 region has the DNA TGTGCCAGCAGCCGCCAGGGGGCGAATAATTCACCCCTCCACTTT.

The J gene is TRBJ2-7, the V gene TRBV28; possible D gene TRBD1, 5 bases. The CDR3 has 11 amino acids. The V and J ends lost 10 bases and 0 bases respectively, with 7 bases between them. From germline, CDR1 is MDHEN and CDR2 SYDVKM. DNA of the CDR3: TGTGCCATAGGGGACTCCTACGAGCAGTACTTC. Translated: CAIGDSYEQYF. Looking up the rest from reference TRBV28 and TRBJ2-7 gives the full variable domain: DVKVTQSSRYLVKRTGEKVFLECVQDMDHENMFWYRQDPGLGLRLIYFSYDVKMKEKGDIPEGYSVSREKKERFSLILESASTNQTSMYLCAIGDSYEQYFGPGTRLTVT.

This sequence joins TRBV12-2 and TRBJ2-7; the table's D gene call, TRBD2, was not cross checked with the DNA. TRBV12-2 counts as a pseudogene. The CDR3 consists of 18 residues. CDR3 protein: CASRLGPRTSGSTYEQYF. In DNA form, the CDR3 reads TGTGCAAGTCGCTTAGGGCCCAGAACTAGCGGGTCTACCTACGAGCAGTACTTC.

The chain joins TRBV7-2 to TRBJ2-3, with a tentative D call TRBD1 (5 bases). CDR1 SGHTA and CDR2 FQGNSA come from the germline V gene. The CDR3 extends over 14 amino acids. V lost 3 bases and J lost 0, with 7 bases in between. DNA of the CDR3: TGTGCCAGCAGCTTGCAGGGAAGCACAGATACGCAGTATTTT. Amino acids: CASSLQGSTDTQYF.

The chain carries TRBV5-6 and TRBJ2-1; the match to TRBD1 covers 9 bases. V gave up 7 bases and J gave up 1 base; unmatched junction bases: 3. Germline CDR1 SGHDT, CDR2 YYEEEE. This CDR3 is 14 amino acids long. CDR3 coding DNA: TGTGCCAGCTTACAGGGGGCGTCCTACAATGAGCAGTTCTTC. As protein: CASLQGASYNEQFF.

The rearrangement links TRBV27 to TRBJ1-1; D is unclear. This CDR3 comprises 13 residues. Germline V CDR1 and CDR2: MNHEY, SMNVEV (reference sequence). Trimming left V 3 bases short and J 3 bases short, with 8 bases between. As DNA, the CDR3 is TGTGCCAGCAGTTTTAAATCGGACACTGAAGCTTTCTTT. This encodes CASSFKSDTEAFF.

V gene TRBV29-1 combines with J gene TRBJ2-1, with 11 bases identical to TRBD1. The junction had 1 base not matched to a gene; V was cut back by 3 bases and J by 6 bases. Germline V gene lookup returns CDR1 SQVTM and CDR2 ANQGSEA. The CDR3 extends over 13 amino acids. CDR3 DNA: TGCAGCGTTGACGGGACAGGGGGCAATGAGCAGTTCTTC. It codes for CSVDGTGGNEQFF.

J is TRBJ1-2 and V is TRBV3-1 (or the pseudogene TRBV3-2); D might be TRBD1 (6 bases). V shed 0 bases and J shed 8 bases, with 10 bases lying between them. The CDR3 is made up of 13 amino acids. CDR1 is LGHDT, CDR2 YNNKEL, per germline (reference sequence). Here the CDR3 reads CASSQEGAYGYTF. As DNA, the CDR3 is TGTGCCAGCAGCCAAGAGGGGGCCTACGGCTACACCTTC.